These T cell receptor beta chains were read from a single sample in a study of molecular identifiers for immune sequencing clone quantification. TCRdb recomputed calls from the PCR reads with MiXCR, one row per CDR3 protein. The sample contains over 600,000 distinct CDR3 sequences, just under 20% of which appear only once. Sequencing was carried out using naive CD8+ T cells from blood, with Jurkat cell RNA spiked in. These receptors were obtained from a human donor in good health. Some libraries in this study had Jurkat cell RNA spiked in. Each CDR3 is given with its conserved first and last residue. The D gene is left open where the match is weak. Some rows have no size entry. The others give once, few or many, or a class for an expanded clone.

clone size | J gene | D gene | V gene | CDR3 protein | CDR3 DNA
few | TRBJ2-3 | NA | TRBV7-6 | CASSLSTRSTDTQYF | TGTGCCAGCAGCTTATCGACAAGAAGCACAGATACGCAGTATTTT
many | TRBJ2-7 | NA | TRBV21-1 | CASSKVTSGRSYEQYF | TGTGCCAGCAGCAAAGTGACTAGCGGCCGCTCCTACGAGCAGTACTTC
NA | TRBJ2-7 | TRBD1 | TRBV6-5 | CASSLGQGPHYEQYF | TGTGCCAGCAGCCTCGGACAGGGTCCCCACTACGAGCAGTACTTC
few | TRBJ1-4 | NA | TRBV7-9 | CASSLGAWPGNEKLFF | TGTGCCAGCAGCTTAGGTGCCTGGCCAGGTAATGAAAAACTGTTTTTT
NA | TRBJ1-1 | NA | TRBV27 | CASSLHGGPEAFF | TGTGCCAGCAGTTTACACGGTGGGCCTGAAGCTTTCTTT
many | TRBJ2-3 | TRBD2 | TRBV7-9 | CASSSPGGRLADSTDTQYF | TGTGCCAGCAGCTCACCTGGGGGAAGACTAGCGGATAGCACAGATACGCAGTATTTT
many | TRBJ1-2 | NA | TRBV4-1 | CASSQDAYRQIDYGYTF | TGCGCCAGCAGCCAAGACGCATACAGACAGATAGATTATGGCTACACCTTC
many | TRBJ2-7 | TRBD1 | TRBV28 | CASSPRGTGRYEQYF | TGTGCCAGCAGTCCGCGCGGGACAGGACGCTACGAGCAGTACTTC
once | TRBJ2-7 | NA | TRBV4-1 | CASSPRGPDYEQYF | TGCGCCAGCAGCCCGAGGGGCCCGGACTACGAGCAGTACTTC
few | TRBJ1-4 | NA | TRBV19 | CASIDSLNEKLFF | TGTGCCAGTATCGACAGCCTTAATGAAAAACTGTTTTTT
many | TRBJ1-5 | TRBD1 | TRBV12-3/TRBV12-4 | CASRSGGQPQHF | TGTGCCAGCAGGTCAGGGGGGCAGCCCCAGCATTTT
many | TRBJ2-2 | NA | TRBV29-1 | CSVEWRGVTGELFF | TGCAGCGTTGAATGGCGTGGGGTCACCGGGGAGCTGTTTTTT
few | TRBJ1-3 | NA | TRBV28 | CASSSRKTGIGNTIYF | TGTGCCAGCAGTTCACGCAAAACAGGGATAGGAAACACCATATATTTT
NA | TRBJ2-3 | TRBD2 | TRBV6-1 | CASSEEPSGRLLSTDTQYF | TGTGCCAGCAGTGAGGAACCTAGCGGGAGACTCCTCAGCACAGATACGCAGTATTTT
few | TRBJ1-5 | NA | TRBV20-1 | CSAEILNSNQPQHF | TGCAGTGCAGAGATACTTAATAGCAATCAGCCCCAGCATTTT
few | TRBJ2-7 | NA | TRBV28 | CASSLTGQITYEQYF | TGTGCCAGCAGTCTCACGGGCCAAATAACCTACGAGCAGTACTTC
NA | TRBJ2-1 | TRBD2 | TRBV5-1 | CASSEGLAAYNERFF | TGCGCCAGCAGCGAAGGACTAGCGGCCTACAATGAGCGGTTCTTC
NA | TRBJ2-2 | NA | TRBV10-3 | CAISELTRTGELFF | TGTGCCATCAGTGAGCTTACTAGGACCGGGGAGCTGTTTTTT
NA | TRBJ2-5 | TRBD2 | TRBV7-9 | CASSFGGAMETQYF | TGTGCCAGCAGCTTCGGGGGGGCCATGGAGACCCAGTACTTC
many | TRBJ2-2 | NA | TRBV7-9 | CAHPSNTGELFF | TGTGCCCACCCCAGTAACACCGGGGAGCTGTTTTTT
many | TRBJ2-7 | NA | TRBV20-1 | CSARVGREYEQYF | TGCAGTGCTAGAGTCGGCAGGGAGTACGAGCAGTACTTC
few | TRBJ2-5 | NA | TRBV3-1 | CASSQWELTGTDNQETQYF | TGTGCCAGCAGCCAATGGGAACTGACAGGGACTGACAACCAAGAGACCCAGTACTTC
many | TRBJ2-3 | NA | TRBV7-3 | CASSLRSPNADTQYF | TGTGCCAGCAGCTTAAGGTCTCCAAATGCAGATACGCAGTATTTT
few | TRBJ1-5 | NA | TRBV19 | CASALGLKPQHF | TGTGCCAGTGCCTTGGGGCTGAAGCCCCAGCATTTT
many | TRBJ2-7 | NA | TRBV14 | CASSQGGIGLYEQYF | TGTGCCAGCAGCCAAGGAGGGATTGGACTTTACGAGCAGTACTTC
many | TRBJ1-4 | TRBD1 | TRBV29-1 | CSVHTDRESLFF | TGCAGCGTCCACACGGACAGGGAATCACTGTTTTTT
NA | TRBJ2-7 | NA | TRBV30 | CAWSAGAGGASEQYF | TGTGCCTGGAGTGCTGGGGCTGGAGGTGCTTCCGAGCAGTACTTC
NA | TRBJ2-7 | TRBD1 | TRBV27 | CASSPQGQGRPYEQYF | TGTGCCAGCAGTCCCCAGGGACAGGGTCGGCCCTACGAGCAGTACTTC
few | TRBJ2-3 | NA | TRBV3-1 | CASSQEALAVGTDTQYF | TGTGCCAGCAGCCAAGAGGCCCTTGCGGTCGGCACAGATACGCAGTATTTT
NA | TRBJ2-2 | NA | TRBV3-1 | CASSQGRGAHTGELFF | TGTGCCAGCAGCCAAGGGAGGGGCGCGCACACCGGGGAGCTGTTTTTT
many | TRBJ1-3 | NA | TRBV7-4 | CASSPRVSGNTIYF | TGTGCCAGCAGCCCACGGGTCTCTGGAAACACCATATATTTT
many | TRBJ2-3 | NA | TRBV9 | CASSYLGRQSTDTQYF | TGTGCCAGCAGCTACTTGGGCAGACAGAGCACAGATACGCAGTATTTT
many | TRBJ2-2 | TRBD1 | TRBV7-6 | CASSEDRVPGELFF | TGTGCCAGCAGCGAGGACAGGGTCCCCGGGGAGCTGTTTTTT
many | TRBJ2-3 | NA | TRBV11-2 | CASSFAGRTDTQYF | TGTGCCAGCAGCTTTGCGGGACGCACAGATACGCAGTATTTT
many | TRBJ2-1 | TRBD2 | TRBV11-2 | CASSSRTSGANNEQFF | TGTGCCAGCAGCTCAAGGACTAGCGGGGCCAACAATGAGCAGTTCTTC
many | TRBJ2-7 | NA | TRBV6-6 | CASSYLSDEQYF | TGTGCCAGCAGTTACTTGAGTGACGAGCAGTACTTC
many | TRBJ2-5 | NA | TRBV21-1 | CASSNFAPGQIKSTQYF | TGTGCCAGCAGCAACTTTGCTCCGGGACAGATTAAGAGTACCCAGTACTTC
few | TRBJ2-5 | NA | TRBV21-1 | CASSTGLAGGKETQYF | TGTGCCAGCAGCACGGGACTAGCGGGGGGGAAAGAGACCCAGTACTTC
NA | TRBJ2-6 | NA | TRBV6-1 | CASSEHFDGSGANVLTF | TGTGCCAGCAGTGAACACTTTGACGGCTCTGGGGCCAACGTCCTGACTTTC
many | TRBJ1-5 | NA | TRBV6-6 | CASSPNLHNQPQHF | TGTGCCAGCAGTCCGAACCTTCACAATCAGCCCCAGCATTTT
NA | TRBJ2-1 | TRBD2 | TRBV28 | CASSLVLAGGMGGVYNEQFF | TGTGCCAGCAGTTTAGTACTAGCGGGAGGGATGGGCGGTGTCTACAATGAGCAGTTCTTC